These 16 T cell receptor beta chains share one sample of origin, sequenced in a study of brain T cells in children with intractable seizures. Sample time point: blood from clinic visit 5 months post-surgery; TSC patient then seizure free. TCRdb's copy holds only in-frame clones and misses some; the assay was immunoSEQ multiplex PCR. The sample has about 340,000 clones, about 94% seen once. This specimen consisted of peripheral blood, obtained roughly 5 months after surgery. These receptor sequences come from a boy under two years old with tuberous sclerosis and intractable seizures.

The chain has TRBV19 and TRBJ1-2; D remains ambiguous. The CDR3 is 13 amino acids. From germline, CDR1 is LNHDA and CDR2 SQIVND (reference sequence). The V end was cut by 0 bases, the J end by 8 bases, with 10 bases between. CDR3 coding DNA: TGTGCCAGTAGTATAGAAGTGGGTAACGGCTACACCTTC. Protein: CASSIEVGNGYTF.

V usage is TRBV9 and J usage is TRBJ1-4; 9 bases are shared with TRBD1. Per germline, CDR1 SGDLS and CDR2 YYNGEE. The V and J ends lost 4 bases and 4 bases, in that order; junction bases with no gene match: 8. This CDR3 has 16 amino acids. The CDR3 bases are TGTGCCAGCAGCCTCCAGACAGGGGGAAATAATGAAAAACTGTTTTTT. Translating it yields CASSLQTGGNNEKLFF. The full variable domain, in which reference TRBV9 and TRBJ1-4 provide the parts outside the CDR3, is DSGVTQTPKHLITATGQRVTLRCSPRSGDLSVYWYQQSLDQGLQFLIQYYNGEERAKGNILERFSAQQFPDLHSELNLSSLELGDSALYFCASSLQTGGNNEKLFFGSGTQLSVL.

V usage is TRBV11-3 and J usage is TRBJ1-2; unclear D gene. V gave up 1 base and J gave up 4 bases, with 25 bases separating them. The CDR3 contains 19 residues. The germline V gene has CDR1 SGHNT and CDR2 YENEEA. As DNA, the CDR3 is TGTGCCAGCAGCTTAGGTTACCCCGATTTTTCCGACAAGGGCTATGGCTACACCTTC. This gives the protein CASSLGYPDFSDKGYGYTF.

This clone was detected only once. This chain uses TRBV5-4 with TRBJ2-5; TRBD1 matches 11 bases. After removal of 4 bases from V and 3 bases from J, the junction contained 2 bases not matched to a gene. This CDR3 comprises 14 residues. CDR1 is SGHNT and CDR2 is YYREEE in the germline V gene (reference sequence). DNA for the CDR3: TGTGCCAGCAGCGGACAGGGGGCGGAAGAGACCCAGTACTTC. Amino acid sequence: CASSGQGAEETQYF.

V and J are TRBV7-9 and TRBJ2-7; the match to TRBD2 covers 7 bases. Germline loops: CDR1 SEHNR, CDR2 FQNEAQ (reference sequence). The CDR3 loop spans 16 amino acids. V trimming: 4 bases; J trimming: 2 bases; junction bases outside the gene matches: 11. The CDR3 DNA sequence: TGTGCCAGCAGCTCGGGTGGGGCGGGGGACCCCTACGAGCAGTACTTC. This gives the protein CASSSGGAGDPYEQYF. Full variable domain (rest looked up from reference TRBV7-9 and TRBJ2-7): DTGVSQNPRHKITKRGQNVTFRCDPISEHNRLYWYRQTLGQGPEFLTYFQNEAQLEKSRLLSDRFSAERPKGSFSTLEIQRTEQGDSAMYLCASSSGGAGDPYEQYFGPGTRLTVT.

J is TRBJ2-1 and V is TRBV4-2; D remains unclear. Between the trimmed V and J ends, which lost 4 bases and 9 bases, there was a span of 10 bases. This CDR3 contains 12 residues. Germline CDR1 and CDR2: LGHNA and YNFKEQ. Here the CDR3 DNA reads TGTGCCAGCAGCCCCCCTAAGGGTGAGCAGTTCTTC. This codes for CASSPPKGEQFF.

The chain carries TRBV19 and TRBJ1-1; possible D gene TRBD1, 5 bases. V dropped 8 bases and J dropped 2 bases, with 12 bases sitting between them. The CDR3 extends over 13 amino acids. CDR1 is LNHDA, CDR2 SQIVND, per germline (reference sequence). The DNA of the CDR3 is TGTGCCAGTGGGTCTACAGGAAACACTGAAGCTTTCTTT. It codes for CASGSTGNTEAFF. The full variable domain, completed using reference TRBV19 and TRBJ1-1, is DGGITQSPKYLFRKEGQNVTLSCEQNLNHDAMYWYRQDPGQGLRLIYYSQIVNDFQKGDIAEGYSVSREKKESFPLTVTSAQKNPTAFYLCASGSTGNTEAFFGQGTRLTVV.

In this sample, this clone turned up once. This chain connects TRBV7-9 to TRBJ2-5; no clear D. The V end was cut by 1 base, the J end by 10 bases, with 10 bases between. Germline V gene sequence: CDR1 SEHNR, CDR2 FQNEAQ (reference sequence). The CDR3 runs to 12 residues. CDR3 residues: CASSLDPAHQYF. The CDR3, as DNA: TGTGCCAGCAGCTTAGACCCAGCCCACCAGTACTTC.

The chain combines TRBV6-2 or TRBV6-3 with TRBJ1-3, with 9 bases fitting TRBD1. CDR3 length equals 16 residues. Per germline, CDR1 MNHEY and CDR2 SVGEGT. J gave up 0 bases and V 4 bases, and 4 bases lay outside the gene matches. This chain's CDR3 is CASSSTGGNSGNTIYF. The DNA for the CDR3 is TGTGCCAGCAGTTCGACAGGGGGGAACTCTGGAAACACCATATATTTT.

Details on this clone: In the same sample, other DNA sequences code for this CDR3. The V and J genes are TRBV27 and TRBJ2-7; D is perhaps TRBD1 (6 bases). V shed 1 base and J shed 2 bases, with 9 bases lying between them. The germline V gene has CDR1 MNHEY and CDR2 SMNVEV (reference sequence). The CDR3 sequence is 14 residues long. The CDR3 DNA reads TGTGCCAGCAGTTTATTGGACAGCACCTACGAGCAGTACTTC. The encoded protein is CASSLLDSTYEQYF.

The chain employs TRBV2 and TRBJ2-5; D is ambiguous. V lost 6 bases to trimming and J lost 5 bases, with 7 bases between them. The CDR3 spans 11 residues. In germline, CDR1 is SNHLY, CDR2 FYNNEI. CDR3 bases: TGTGCCAGCAGGAACCGGGAGACCCAGTACTTC. Translating gives CASRNRETQYF.

V usage is TRBV5-6 and J usage is TRBJ1-1; TRBD1 might be the D (6 bases). The CDR3 sequence is 13 residues long. From germline, CDR1 is SGHDT and CDR2 YYEEEE. V lost 4 bases and J lost 1, with 8 bases in between. Here the CDR3 reads CASSQTGNTEAFF. The CDR3 nucleotides are TGTGCCAGCAGCCAGACAGGGAACACTGAAGCTTTCTTT.

This rearrangement joins TRBV14 to TRBJ2-7; 10 bases fit TRBD2. This CDR3 is built from 16 residues. Germline loops: CDR1 SGHDN, CDR2 FVKESK. J gave up 0 bases and V 5 bases, and 7 bases lay outside the gene matches. CDR3 loop: CASSLAGGVSSYEQYF. For the CDR3, the DNA is TGTGCCAGCAGCTTAGCGGGAGGCGTTAGCTCCTACGAGCAGTACTTC.

The chain couples TRBV7-6 to TRBJ2-2; D ambiguous. The CDR3 extends over 16 amino acids. V shed 2 bases and J shed 4 bases, with 14 bases lying between them. CDR1 SGHVS and CDR2 FNYEAQ come from the germline V gene. The CDR3 protein is CASSLTRAQSTGELFF. DNA for the CDR3: TGTGCCAGCAGCTTAACTCGGGCCCAAAGCACCGGGGAGCTGTTTTTT.

The genes are TRBV11-2 and TRBJ1-2; 7 nucleotides line up with TRBD1. From germline, CDR1 is SGHAT and CDR2 FQNNGV. This CDR3 has 15 amino acids. The V and J ends lost 1 base and 7 bases, in that order; junction bases with no gene match: 9. The CDR3 DNA is TGTGCCAGCAGCTTAGGGAGAGACAGGGTGGTTGGCTACACCTTC. Translation: CASSLGRDRVVGYTF.

V usage is TRBV30 and J usage is TRBJ2-5, with 7 bases aligning to TRBD2. CDR3 length: 14 residues. The germline V gene has CDR1 GTSNPN and CDR2 SVGIG (reference sequence). The V segment lost 0 bases and the J segment 5 bases; nucleotides outside the gene matches: 6. The CDR3 here is CAWSVRGVRETQYF. As DNA, the CDR3 is TGTGCCTGGAGTGTACGGGGGGTACGGGAGACCCAGTACTTC.